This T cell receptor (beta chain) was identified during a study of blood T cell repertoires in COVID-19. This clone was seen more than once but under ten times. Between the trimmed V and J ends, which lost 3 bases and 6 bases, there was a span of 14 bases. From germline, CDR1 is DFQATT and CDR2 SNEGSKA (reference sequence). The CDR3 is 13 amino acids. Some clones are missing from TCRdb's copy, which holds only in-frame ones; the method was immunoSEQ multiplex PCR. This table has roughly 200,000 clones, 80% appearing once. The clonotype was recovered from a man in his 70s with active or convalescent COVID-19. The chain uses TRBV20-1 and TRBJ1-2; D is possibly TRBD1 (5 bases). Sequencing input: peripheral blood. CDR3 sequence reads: CSASLAGKDGYTF. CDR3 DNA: TGCAGTGCTAGTCTCGCAGGGAAGGATGGCTACACCTTC.